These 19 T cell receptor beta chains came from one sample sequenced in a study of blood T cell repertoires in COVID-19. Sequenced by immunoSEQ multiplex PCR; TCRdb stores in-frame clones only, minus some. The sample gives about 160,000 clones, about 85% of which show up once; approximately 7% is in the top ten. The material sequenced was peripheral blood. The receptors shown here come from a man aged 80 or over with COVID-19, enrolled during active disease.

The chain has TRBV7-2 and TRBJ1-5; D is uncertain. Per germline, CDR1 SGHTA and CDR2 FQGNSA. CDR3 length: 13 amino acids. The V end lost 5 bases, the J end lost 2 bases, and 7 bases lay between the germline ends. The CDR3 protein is CASSPRGNQPQHF. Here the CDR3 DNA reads TGTGCCAGCAGCCCTCGGGGCAATCAGCCCCAGCATTTT.

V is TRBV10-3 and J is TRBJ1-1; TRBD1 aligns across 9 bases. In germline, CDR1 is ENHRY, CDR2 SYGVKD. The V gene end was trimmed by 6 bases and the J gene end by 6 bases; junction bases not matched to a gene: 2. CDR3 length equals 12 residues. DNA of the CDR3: TGTGCCATCAGGGGACAGGGATCTGAAGCTTTCTTT. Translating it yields CAIRGQGSEAFF.

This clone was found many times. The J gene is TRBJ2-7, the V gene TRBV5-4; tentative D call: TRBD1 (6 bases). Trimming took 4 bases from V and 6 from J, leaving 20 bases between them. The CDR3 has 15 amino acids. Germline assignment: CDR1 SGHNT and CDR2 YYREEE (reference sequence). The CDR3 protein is CASSTPEAGAFEQYF. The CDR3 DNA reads TGTGCCAGCAGCACCCCGGAGGCAGGGGCCTTCGAGCAGTACTTC.

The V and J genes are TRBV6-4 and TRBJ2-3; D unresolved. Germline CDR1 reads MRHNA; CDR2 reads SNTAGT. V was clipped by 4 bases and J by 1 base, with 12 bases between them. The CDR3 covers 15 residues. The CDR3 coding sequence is TGTGCCAGCAGTGCGTCGGTCTTCCGCACAGATACGCAGTATTTT. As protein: CASSASVFRTDTQYF.

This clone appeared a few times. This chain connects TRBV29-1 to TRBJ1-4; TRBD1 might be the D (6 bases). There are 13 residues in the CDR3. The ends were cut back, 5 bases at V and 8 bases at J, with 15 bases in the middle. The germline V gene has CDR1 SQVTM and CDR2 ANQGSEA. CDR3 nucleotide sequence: TGCAGCGTTCTCCAGGGGATCGACGAAAAACTGTTTTTT. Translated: CSVLQGIDEKLFF.

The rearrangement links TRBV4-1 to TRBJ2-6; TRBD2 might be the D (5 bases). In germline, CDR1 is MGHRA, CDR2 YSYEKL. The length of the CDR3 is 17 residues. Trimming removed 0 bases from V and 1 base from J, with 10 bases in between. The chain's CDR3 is CASSQDMRASGANVLTF. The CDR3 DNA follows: TGCGCCAGCAGCCAAGATATGAGGGCTTCTGGGGCCAACGTCCTGACTTTC.

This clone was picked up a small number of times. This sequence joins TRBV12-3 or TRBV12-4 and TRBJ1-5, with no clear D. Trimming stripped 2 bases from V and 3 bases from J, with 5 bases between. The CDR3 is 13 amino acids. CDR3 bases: TGTGCCAGCAGTTTAACTTTCAATCAGCCCCAGCATTTT. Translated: CASSLTFNQPQHF.

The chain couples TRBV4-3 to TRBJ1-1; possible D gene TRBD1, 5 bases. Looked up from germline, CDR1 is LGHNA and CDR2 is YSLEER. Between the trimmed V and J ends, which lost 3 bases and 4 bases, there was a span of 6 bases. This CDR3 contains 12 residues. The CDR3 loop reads CASSHGGTEAFF. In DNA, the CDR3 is TGCGCCAGCAGCCACGGGGGCACTGAAGCTTTCTTT.

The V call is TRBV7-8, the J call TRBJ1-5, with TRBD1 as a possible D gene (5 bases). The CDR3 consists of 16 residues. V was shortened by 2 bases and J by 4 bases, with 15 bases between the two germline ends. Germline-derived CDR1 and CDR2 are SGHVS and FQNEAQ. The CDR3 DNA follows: TGTGCCAGCAGCTTATTTGCGGGACCCAAGAATCAGCCCCAGCATTTT. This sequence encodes CASSLFAGPKNQPQHF. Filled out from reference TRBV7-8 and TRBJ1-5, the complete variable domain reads GAGVSQSPRYKVAKRGQDVALRCDPISGHVSLFWYQQALGQGPEFLTYFQNEAQLDKSGLPSDRFFAERPEGSVSTLKIQRTQQEDSAVYLCASSLFAGPKNQPQHFGDGTRLSIL.

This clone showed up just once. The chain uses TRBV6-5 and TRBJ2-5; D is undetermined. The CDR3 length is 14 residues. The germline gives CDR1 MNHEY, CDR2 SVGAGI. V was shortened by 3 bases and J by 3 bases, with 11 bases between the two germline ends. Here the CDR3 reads CASSYTRKEETQYF. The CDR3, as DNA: TGTGCCAGCAGTTATACGAGGAAGGAAGAGACCCAGTACTTC.

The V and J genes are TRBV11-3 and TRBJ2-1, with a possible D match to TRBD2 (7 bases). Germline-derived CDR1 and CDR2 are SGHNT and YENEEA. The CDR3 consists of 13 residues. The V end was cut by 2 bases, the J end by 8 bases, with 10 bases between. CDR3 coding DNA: TGTGCCAGCAGCTTACGGGGGGCGGATGAGCAGTTCTTC. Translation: CASSLRGADEQFF.

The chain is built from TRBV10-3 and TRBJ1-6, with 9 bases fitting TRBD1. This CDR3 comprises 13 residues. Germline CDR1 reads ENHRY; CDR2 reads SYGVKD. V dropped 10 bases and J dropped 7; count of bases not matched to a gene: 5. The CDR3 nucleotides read TGTGCCACCGCGGGACAGGGAAATTCACCCCTCCACTTT. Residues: CATAGQGNSPLHF.

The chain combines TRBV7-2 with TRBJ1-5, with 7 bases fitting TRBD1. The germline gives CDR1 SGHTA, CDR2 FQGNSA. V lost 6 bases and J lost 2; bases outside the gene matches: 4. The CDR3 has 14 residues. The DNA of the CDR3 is TGTGCCAGCAGACGTACAGGGGGCAATCAGCCCCAGCATTTT. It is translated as CASRRTGGNQPQHF.

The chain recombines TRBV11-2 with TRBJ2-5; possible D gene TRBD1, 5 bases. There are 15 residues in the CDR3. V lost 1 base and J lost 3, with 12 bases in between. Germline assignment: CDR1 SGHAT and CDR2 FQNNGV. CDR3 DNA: TGTGCCAGCAGCTTAGGTGTGGCAGGGAAAGAGACCCAGTACTTC. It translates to CASSLGVAGKETQYF.

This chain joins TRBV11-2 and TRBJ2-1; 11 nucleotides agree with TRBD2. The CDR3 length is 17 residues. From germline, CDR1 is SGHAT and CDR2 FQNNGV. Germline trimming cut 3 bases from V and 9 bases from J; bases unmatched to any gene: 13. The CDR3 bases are TGTGCCAGCAGCTTCCCCCGGGGTAGCGGGGGGGCCAGTGAGCAGTTCTTC. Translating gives CASSFPRGSGGASEQFF.

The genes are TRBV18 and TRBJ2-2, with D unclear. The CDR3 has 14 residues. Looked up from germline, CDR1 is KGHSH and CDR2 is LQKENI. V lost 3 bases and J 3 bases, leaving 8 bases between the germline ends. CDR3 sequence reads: CASSPIVDTGELFF. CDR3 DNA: TGTGCCAGCTCACCCATAGTGGACACCGGGGAGCTGTTTTTT. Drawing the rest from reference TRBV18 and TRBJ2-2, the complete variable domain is NAGVMQNPRHLVRRRGQEARLRCSPMKGHSHVYWYRQLPEEGLKFMVYLQKENIIDESGMPKERFSAEFPKEGPSILRIQQVVRGDSAAYFCASSPIVDTGELFFGEGSRLTVL.

CDR3 sequence (DNA): TGTGCCAGTAGTAGACCGGGCGGAGGCTATGGCTACACCTTC. Its protein product is CASSRPGGGYGYTF. The chain has TRBV19 and TRBJ1-2; D remains unclear. Per the germline V gene, CDR1 is LNHDA and CDR2 is SQIVND (reference sequence). Deletions cut 4 bases from V and 4 bases from J, with 13 bases between. The CDR3 length is 14 residues.

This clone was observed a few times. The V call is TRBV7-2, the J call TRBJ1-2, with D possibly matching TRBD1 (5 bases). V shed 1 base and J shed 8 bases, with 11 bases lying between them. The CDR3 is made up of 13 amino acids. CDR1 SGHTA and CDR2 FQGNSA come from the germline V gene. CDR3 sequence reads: CASSLGSGNGYTF. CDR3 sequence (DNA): TGTGCCAGCAGCTTAGGCTCAGGGAACGGCTACACCTTC.

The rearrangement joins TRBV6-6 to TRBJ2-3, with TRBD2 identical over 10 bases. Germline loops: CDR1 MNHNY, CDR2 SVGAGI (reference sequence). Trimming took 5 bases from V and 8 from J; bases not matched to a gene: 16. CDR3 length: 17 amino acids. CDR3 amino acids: CASSPTKSGGARGTQYF. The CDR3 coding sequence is TGTGCCAGCAGTCCTACAAAAAGCGGGGGGGCACGCGGTACGCAGTATTTT.